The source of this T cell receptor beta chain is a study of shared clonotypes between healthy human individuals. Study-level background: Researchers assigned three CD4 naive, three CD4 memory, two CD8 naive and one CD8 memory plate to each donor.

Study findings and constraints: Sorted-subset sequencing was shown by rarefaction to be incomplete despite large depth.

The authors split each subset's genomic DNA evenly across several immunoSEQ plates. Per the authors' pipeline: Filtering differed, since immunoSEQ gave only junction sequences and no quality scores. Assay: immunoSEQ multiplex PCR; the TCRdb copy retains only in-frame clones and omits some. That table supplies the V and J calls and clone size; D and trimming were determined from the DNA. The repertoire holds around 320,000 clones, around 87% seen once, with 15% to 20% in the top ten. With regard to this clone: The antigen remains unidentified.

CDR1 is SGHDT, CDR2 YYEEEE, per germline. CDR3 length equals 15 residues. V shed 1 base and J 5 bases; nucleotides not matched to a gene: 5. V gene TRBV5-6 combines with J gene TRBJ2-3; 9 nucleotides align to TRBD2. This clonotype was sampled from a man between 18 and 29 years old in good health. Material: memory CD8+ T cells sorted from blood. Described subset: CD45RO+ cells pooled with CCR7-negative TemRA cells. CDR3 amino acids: CASSLQREVGDTQYF. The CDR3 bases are TGTGCCAGCAGCTTGCAGCGGGAGGTTGGAGATACGCAGTATTTT.